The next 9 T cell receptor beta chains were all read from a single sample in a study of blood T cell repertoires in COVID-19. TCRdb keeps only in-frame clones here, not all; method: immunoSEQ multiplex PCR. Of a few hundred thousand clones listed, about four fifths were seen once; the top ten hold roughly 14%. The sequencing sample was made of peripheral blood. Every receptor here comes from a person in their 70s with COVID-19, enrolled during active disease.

The CDR3 DNA reads TGTGCCAGCAGTTTCAGGGGGCTTGCTGAAGCTTTCTTT. This encodes CASSFRGLAEAFF. The rearrangement joins TRBV12-3 or TRBV12-4 to TRBJ1-1; TRBD1 matches 8 bases. The ends lost 3 bases at V and 6 bases at J; junction bases unmatched: 3. There are 13 residues in the CDR3.

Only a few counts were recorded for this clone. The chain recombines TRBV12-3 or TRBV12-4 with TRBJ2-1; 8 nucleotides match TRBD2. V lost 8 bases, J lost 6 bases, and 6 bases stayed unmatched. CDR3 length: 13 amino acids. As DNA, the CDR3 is TGTGCCAGCGTCCCGGGGGGGGCCAATGAGCAGTTCTTC. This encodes CASVPGGANEQFF.

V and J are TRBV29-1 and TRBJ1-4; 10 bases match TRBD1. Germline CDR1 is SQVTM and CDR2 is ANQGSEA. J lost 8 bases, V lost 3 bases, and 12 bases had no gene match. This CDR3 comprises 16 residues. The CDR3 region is CSVDSGQGGGGEKLFF. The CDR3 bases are TGCAGCGTTGATTCTGGACAGGGGGGCGGTGGGGAAAAACTGTTTTTT.

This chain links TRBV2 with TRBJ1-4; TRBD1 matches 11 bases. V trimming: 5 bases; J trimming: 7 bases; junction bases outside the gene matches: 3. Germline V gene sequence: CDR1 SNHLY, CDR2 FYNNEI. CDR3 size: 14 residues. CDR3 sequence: CASSPGTGGEKLFF. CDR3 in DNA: TGTGCCAGCAGTCCCGGGACAGGGGGTGAAAAACTGTTTTTT.

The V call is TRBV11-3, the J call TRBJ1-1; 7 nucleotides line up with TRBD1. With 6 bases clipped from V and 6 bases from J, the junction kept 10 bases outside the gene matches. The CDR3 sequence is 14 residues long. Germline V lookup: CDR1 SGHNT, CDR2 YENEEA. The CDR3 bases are TGTGCCAGCAGACGAGACAGGGAGTCTTCTGAAGCTTTCTTT. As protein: CASRRDRESSEAFF.

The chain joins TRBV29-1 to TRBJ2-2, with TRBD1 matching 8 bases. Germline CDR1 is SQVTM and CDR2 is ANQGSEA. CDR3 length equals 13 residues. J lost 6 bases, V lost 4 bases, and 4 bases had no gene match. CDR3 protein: CSVAGGIAGELFF. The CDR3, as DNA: TGCAGCGTTGCAGGGGGCATCGCCGGGGAGCTGTTTTTT.

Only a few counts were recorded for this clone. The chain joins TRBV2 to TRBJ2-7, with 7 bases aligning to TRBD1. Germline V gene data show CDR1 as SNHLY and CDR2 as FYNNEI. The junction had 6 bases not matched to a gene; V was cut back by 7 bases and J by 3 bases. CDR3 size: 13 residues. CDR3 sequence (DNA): TGTGCCAGCAAGAGGACAGGAGTCTACGAGCAGTACTTC. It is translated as CASKRTGVYEQYF.

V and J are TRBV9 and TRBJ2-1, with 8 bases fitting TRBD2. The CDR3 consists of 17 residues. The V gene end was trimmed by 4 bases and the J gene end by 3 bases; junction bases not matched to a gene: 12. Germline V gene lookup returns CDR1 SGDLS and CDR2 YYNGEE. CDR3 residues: CASSPKEGTRIYNEQFF. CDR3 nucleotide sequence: TGTGCCAGCAGCCCCAAGGAGGGGACTAGGATCTACAATGAGCAGTTCTTC. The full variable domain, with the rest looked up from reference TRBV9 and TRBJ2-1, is DSGVTQTPKHLITATGQRVTLRCSPRSGDLSVYWYQQSLDQGLQFLIQYYNGEERAKGNILERFSAQQFPDLHSELNLSSLELGDSALYFCASSPKEGTRIYNEQFFGPGTRLTVL.

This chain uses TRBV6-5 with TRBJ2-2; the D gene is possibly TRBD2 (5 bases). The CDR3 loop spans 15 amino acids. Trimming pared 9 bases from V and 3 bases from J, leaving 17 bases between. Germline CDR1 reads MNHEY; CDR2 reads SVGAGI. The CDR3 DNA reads TGTGCCAGTCAAAGGACCGGGGTAGACACCGGGGAGCTGTTTTTT. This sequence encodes CASQRTGVDTGELFF.